This TCR beta chain emerged from a study of metastatic and nonmetastatic thyroid tumors. Study details: Comparative analysis of repertoires was undertaken across blood and tumor or nodule tissue obtained from malignant and benign thyroid patients. Study-level results: Malignant thyroid tumors reportedly exceeded benign nodules significantly in TCR beta diversity, with the difference appearing in blood and tumor.

This clone was seen a handful of times. Its antigen remains unknown. The CDR3 covers 15 residues. V was cut by 5 bases and J by 9 bases, with 21 bases left in between. Germline values: CDR1 SNHLY, CDR2 FYNNEI. Original processing notes: The study built a papillary thyroid cancer distant-metastasis classifier from CDR3 differences across clinicopathological groups. TCRdb re-clonotyped the PCR reads through MiXCR. TCRdb assigned the V and J calls; the authors' analysis was not used. The sample has 40,000 to 45,000 clones, 3% to 3.5% seen once. Every patient was untreated before thyroid surgery. Sequenced material: blood. The receptor was isolated from a female donor with papillary thyroid cancer or a benign thyroid nodule (not recorded which). Some clones in this sample may be carry-over from other donors' samples. This sequence joins TRBV2 and TRBJ2-3; either TRBD1 or TRBD2 may supply D (5 bases each). The CDR3 here is CASSSFGASLGTQYF. CDR3 nucleotide sequence: TGTGCCAGCAGTTCCTTCGGGGCCTCCCTTGGGACGCAGTATTTT.